The rows below give T cell receptor beta chains drawn from one sample of a study of cytomegalovirus exposure and HLA in healthy donors. TCRdb keeps only in-frame clones here, not all; method: immunoSEQ multiplex PCR. Its table records around 70,000 clones. Sample: PBMCs. The source is a woman in her 30s in good health and CMV-seronegative. The CDR3 runs from the conserved cysteine through the conserved F or W. D genes are given only for firm matches.

TRBD1 | TRBJ2-3 | TRBV7-9 | TGTGCCAGCAGTCAGATGGGACAGGGGCAGTATTTT | CASSQMGQGQYF
TRBD1 | TRBJ1-2 | TRBV28 | TGTGCCAGCAGGCACCTCCCCAACATTCGACAGGGGGCAATCGGCGGTGGCTATGGCTACACCTTC | CASRHLPNIRQGAIGGGYGYTF
TRBD1 | TRBJ1-1 | TRBV20-1 | TGCAGTGCTAGTGGGACAGATTCAGCTTTCTTT | CSASGTDSAFF
- | TRBJ2-1 | TRBV30 | TGTGCCTGGACGAGAGTCAATGAGCAGTTCTTC | CAWTRVNEQFF
- | TRBJ2-2 | TRBV6-5 | TGTGCCAGCACCTCGGGACAGAACACCGGGGAGCTGTTTTTT | CASTSGQNTGELFF
TRBD1 | TRBJ2-1 | TRBV19 | TGTGCCAGTAGTGACAGGGGATCCTACAATGAGCAGTTCTTC | CASSDRGSYNEQFF
TRBD1 | TRBJ1-1 | TRBV6-6 | TGTGCCAGCAGTCGTCCCGGGACAGGGGTGAACACTGAAGCTTTCTTT | CASSRPGTGVNTEAFF
TRBD2 | TRBJ2-7 | TRBV7-9 | TGTGCCGGGTCGAGCGGGGACGGCGAGCAGTACTTC | CAGSSGDGEQYF
- | TRBJ1-1 | TRBV6-6 | TGTGCCAGCAGGGGGGGGACTGAAGCTTTCTTT | CASRGGTEAFF
TRBD2 | TRBJ2-7 | TRBV7-9 | TGTGCCAGCAGCTTGTGGACTAGCGGGGATAGAGGCGAGCAGTACTTC | CASSLWTSGDRGEQYF
- | TRBJ2-1 | TRBV29-1 | TGCAGCGTTGCCCGGGGCTCCTACAATGAGCAGTTCTTC | CSVARGSYNEQFF
- | TRBJ2-1 | TRBV6-5 | TGTGCCAGCAGCCGAGACGGGAGCTCCTACAATGAGCAGTTCTTC | CASSRDGSSYNEQFF
TRBD2 | TRBJ2-1 | TRBV19 | TGTGCCAGTAGTATAGGGACTAGCGGGACCACCTACAATGAGCAGTTCTTC | CASSIGTSGTTYNEQFF
TRBD1 | TRBJ2-6 | TRBV4-3 | TGCGCCAGCAGCCAAGATCCGAGGACAGGGGGCTCTGGGGCCAACGTCCTGACTTTC | CASSQDPRTGGSGANVLTF
TRBD2 | TRBJ2-1 | TRBV28 | TGTGCCAGCAGTCGCCCACTAGCGGTCAACAATGAGCAGTTCTTC | CASSRPLAVNNEQFF
TRBD1 | TRBJ1-4 | TRBV7-9 | TGTGCCAGCAGCCCTCGGACAGGGTCTAATGAAAAACTGTTTTTT | CASSPRTGSNEKLFF
- | TRBJ2-4 | TRBV10-3 | TGTGCCATCATGGGACATCAGGGCGGCATTCAGTACTTC | CAIMGHQGGIQYF
- | TRBJ2-7 | TRBV11-1 | TGTGCCAGCAGCCTCGGGGAGGAGCAGTACTTC | CASSLGEEQYF
TRBD1 | TRBJ2-3 | TRBV5-1 | TGCGCCAGCAGCTTGCGAACAGGGGGAGATACGCAGTATTTT | CASSLRTGGDTQYF
- | TRBJ1-1 | TRBV6-5 | TGTGCCAGCAGTACCCCACTTTCGGGTGAAGCTTTCTTT | CASSTPLSGEAFF
TRBD1 | TRBJ2-3 | TRBV5-1 | TGCGCCAGCAGCCCCCCGACGGGACAGAACGCAGATACGCAGTATTTT | CASSPPTGQNADTQYF
TRBD1 | TRBJ1-1 | TRBV5-6 | TGTGCCAGCAGCTTTGGACAGGGGGCTGAAGCTTTCTTT | CASSFGQGAEAFF
- | TRBJ2-7 | TRBV7-9 | TGTGCCAGCACCATCGTCCCTCGGGACGAGCAGTACTTC | CASTIVPRDEQYF
- | TRBJ2-7 | TRBV20-1 | TGCAGTGCTAGCGGGAACCGGTACTTC | CSASGNRYF
TRBD1 | TRBJ1-4 | TRBV15 | TGTGCCACCAGCACCCCAGGGACAGCGAATAATGAAAAACTGTTTTTT | CATSTPGTANNEKLFF
TRBD2 | TRBJ2-3 | TRBV19 | TGTGCCAGTAGTCGAGGTAGCGGGACTCCTGATACGCAGTATTTT | CASSRGSGTPDTQYF
- | TRBJ2-2 | TRBV11-2 | TGTGCCAGCACTAATACTAGGGCCACCGGGGAGCTGTTTTTT | CASTNTRATGELFF
TRBD1 | TRBJ1-5 | TRBV2 | TGTGCCAGCAGCGGACAGGGCCAGCCCCAGCATTTT | CASSGQGQPQHF
TRBD2 | TRBJ2-3 | TRBV7-3 | TGTGCCAGCAGCTCCCAGGGGGAACGCGGGGGGGGCACAGATACGCAGTATTTT | CASSSQGERGGGTDTQYF
TRBD1 | TRBJ1-5 | TRBV15 | TGTGCCACTGAGGGACAGGGGCCCGGTCAGCCCCAGCATTTT | CATEGQGPGQPQHF
TRBD2 | TRBJ2-5 | TRBV15 | TGTGCCACCAGCGGCCGACTAGCGGTGGAGGTCGAGACCCAGTACTTC | CATSGRLAVEVETQYF
- | TRBJ1-5 | TRBV30 | TGTGCCTGGAGCCAAGAACTGGCAGGTTCCCAGCATTTT | CAWSQELAGSQHF
TRBD1 | TRBJ1-5 | TRBV30 | TGTGCCTGGAGTCGCGGGACAGGGAGTTATAGCAATCAGCCCCAGCATTTT | CAWSRGTGSYSNQPQHF
- | TRBJ1-4 | TRBV7-9 | TGTGCCAGCAGCGCAAGCGCGGCGACTAATGAAAAACTGTTTTTT | CASSASAATNEKLFF
- | TRBJ2-2 | TRBV6-5 | TGTGCCAGCAGTTATGGGCGGAACACCGGGGAGCTGTTTTTT | CASSYGRNTGELFF
- | TRBJ2-4 | TRBV4-1 | TGCGCCAGCAGCCACGGGGTGACCAAAAACATTCAGTACTTC | CASSHGVTKNIQYF
TRBD1 | TRBJ2-5 | TRBV11-3 | TGTGCCAGCAGCCCGCCCGGCGACAGGGGAGAGACCCAGTACTTC | CASSPPGDRGETQYF
TRBD2 | TRBJ2-2 | TRBV5-4 | TGTGCCAGCAGCCCGGGACTAGCGGGGGCAACTACCGGGGAGCTGTTTTTT | CASSPGLAGATTGELFF
TRBD1 | TRBJ1-2 | TRBV2 | TGTGCCAGCAGGGAGGGACAGGCGGAAGGCTACACCTTC | CASREGQAEGYTF
- | TRBJ2-5 | TRBV2 | TGTGCCAGCAGTGAGGGACTGTTGGGGGAGACCCAGTACTTC | CASSEGLLGETQYF
TRBD2 | TRBJ2-1 | TRBV7-3 | TGTGCCAGCAGCTTAACACTAGCGGGAATCTACAATGAGCAGTTCTTC | CASSLTLAGIYNEQFF
- | TRBJ2-7 | TRBV5-4 | TGTGCCAGCAGCTTGGGGGGAGCAATCGAGCAGTACTTC | CASSLGGAIEQYF